This TCR beta chain was sequenced for a study of blood T cell repertoires in COVID-19. Across the study: Donors in the United States, Italy and Spain gave samples during acute or convalescent COVID-19. T cells, B-cell-depleted T cells, or PBMCs provided the cDNA or gDNA that served as material.

Per the study methods: Scientists estimated how many nucleated cells there were by amplifying reference gene primers. Repertoires were generated with immunoSEQ multiplex PCR, while TCRdb's copy carries only in-frame clones and drops some. Clone size and the V and J calls come from that table; the DNA yielded D and trimming. The repertoire includes almost 80,000 clones, roughly 85% of them detected once, and 35% to 40% sits in the top ten. V lost 2 bases to trimming and J lost 3 bases; unmatched junction nucleotides: 2. The CDR3 totals 15 residues. The germline gives CDR1 SGHNT, CDR2 YENEEA. The sequenced material came from peripheral blood. The chain couples TRBV11-3 to TRBJ2-1, with 9 bases that match TRBD2. This receptor was obtained from a woman in her 70s with acute or convalescent COVID-19. CDR3 loop: CASSLYSGSYNEQFF. In DNA form, the CDR3 reads TGTGCCAGCAGCTTATATAGCGGGAGCTACAATGAGCAGTTCTTC.